This T cell receptor (beta chain) appears in the sequencing data of a study of CD8+CD57+ T cells in acquired aplastic anemia. The CDR3 runs 16 residues. Per germline, CDR1 DFQATT and CDR2 SNEGSKA (reference sequence). With 7 bases clipped from V and 2 bases from J, the junction kept 8 bases outside the gene matches. Study-level points and caveats: Among patients, CD8+CD57+ cells displayed less diversity than the total CD4+ and CD8+ pools did.

For sequencing, patients were chosen who had shown expansion of CD8+CD57+ cells by flow cytometry. Every patient presented with severe acquired aplastic anemia. The authors bead-enriched CD8+CD57+ cells, obtaining a mean 1.6 ug DNA. CDR3 and TCR beta VDJ profiling relied on genomic DNA as the template. TCRdb used MiXCR to reprocess the reads, holding one entry per CDR3 protein. This sample has around 19,000 distinct CDR3 sequences, with almost 40% found just once. As concerns this clonotype: Its antigen is still unknown.

The chain uses TRBV20-1 and TRBJ2-7; 16 bases align to TRBD2. The sequence was obtained from a human donor with aplastic anemia. Sequencing was performed on CD8+CD57+ T cells sorted from PBMCs. Stated subset: bead-enriched CD8+CD57+ effector memory T cells from SAA patients. The CDR3 loop is CSVPGLAGGPAYEQYF. Written as DNA, the CDR3 is TGCAGTGTCCCGGGACTAGCGGGAGGGCCCGCCTACGAGCAGTACTTC.